This T cell receptor beta chain derives from a study of shared clonotypes between healthy human individuals. Study as a whole: The people who gave samples were a couple of women and a few men aged 18 to 49.

Every immunoSEQ plate was one replicate of a subset's evenly spread DNA. Per the authors' pipeline: Junction-only immunoSEQ data arrived without quality scores, meaning filtering differed. Some clones are missing from TCRdb's copy, which holds only in-frame ones; the method was immunoSEQ multiplex PCR. From that table come the V and J calls and clone size; the DNA was used to work out D and trimming. This sample has around 1.9 million clones, with just under 95% found just once. This clone was detected only once. Trimming stripped 2 bases from V and 3 bases from J, with 20 bases between. Germline V CDR1 and CDR2: GTSNPN, SVGIG (reference sequence). This CDR3 comprises 16 residues. Naivety among CD8 cells was defined by CD45RO negativity and positive CCR7 selection, thereby excluding terminally differentiated effector memory CD45RA+ cells. All donors were Caucasian adults living in Nashville, Tennessee.

J is TRBJ2-7 and V is TRBV30, with D possibly being TRBD1 (5 bases). The receptor was derived from a man between 18 and 29 years old in good health. Some clones in this sample may be carry-over from other donors' samples. Sample: naive CD8+ T cells from PBMCs. CDR3 sequence (DNA): TGTGCCTGGAGTCCTGCGCCAGGGCCCCTTTACTACGAGCAGTACTTC. It specifies CAWSPAPGPLYYEQYF.